This entry lists 32 T cell receptor beta chains sequenced from one sample in a study of monozygotic twins with inflammatory bowel disease. Each CDR3 protein gets one entry in TCRdb, which reprocessed the 5' RACE reads and gives no DNA. The repertoire table contains nearly 450,000 distinct CDR3 sequences. Sequences were obtained from blood. Receptors originate from a human donor with ulcerative colitis or Crohn's disease, or a healthy co-twin of an affected twin (not recorded which).

V and J are TRBV7-2 and TRBJ2-1; TCRdb's assignment of TRBD1 cannot be checked, as there is no DNA. The CDR3 loop spans 14 amino acids. Germline V gene data show CDR1 as SGHTA and CDR2 as FQGNSA. The CDR3 here is CASSLGRQGNEQFF.

The V call is TRBV28, the J call TRBJ1-1; TCRdb picks TRBD1, but there is no DNA to check that call. Per the germline V gene, CDR1 is MDHEN and CDR2 is SYDVKM. The CDR3 loop spans 13 amino acids. The CDR3 sequence: CASSSYRETEAFF.

The chain couples TRBV20-1 to TRBJ2-5; there is no DNA to check the TCRdb D call of TRBD1. This CDR3 is built from 15 residues. The germline V gene encodes CDR1 DFQATT and CDR2 SNEGSKA (reference sequence). CDR3 amino acids: CSASSPDGTQETQYF.

This sequence joins TRBV7-2 and TRBJ2-2; as DNA is missing, the TRBD1 call by TCRdb cannot be tested. CDR1 is SGHTA and CDR2 is FQGNSA in the germline V gene. The CDR3 has 15 residues. CDR3 in amino acids: CASSRDASNTGELFF.

V usage is TRBV5-1 and J usage is TRBJ2-2; TCRdb's D call of TRBD2 is untestable without DNA. CDR1 and CDR2 (germline): SGHRS, YFSETQ. The length of the CDR3 is 16 residues. The CDR3 loop is CASSASLQANTGELFF.

V usage is TRBV20-1 and J usage is TRBJ1-4. Germline V CDR1 and CDR2: DFQATT, SNEGSKA (reference sequence). CDR3 length: 13 amino acids. CDR3 residues: CSARKATNEKLFF.

The V gene is TRBV4-1, the J gene TRBJ1-1; TCRdb proposes TRBD1, but this gene call is untestable without DNA. This CDR3 spans 12 amino acids. The V gene's germline CDR1 is MGHRA and CDR2 YSYEKL. CDR3 loop: CASSQDSRGAFF.

V usage is TRBV5-8 and J usage is TRBJ2-1. Germline V lookup: CDR1 SGHTS, CDR2 YDEGEE. The CDR3 contains 15 residues. CDR3: CASTLGGLSYNEQFF.

V usage is TRBV7-2 and J usage is TRBJ2-1; with no DNA, the TCRdb D assignment of TRBD2 cannot be verified. Germline V gene lookup returns CDR1 SGHTA and CDR2 FQGNSA. CDR3 length equals 14 residues. This chain's CDR3 is CASSPGIAYNEQFF. The full variable domain, with the rest looked up from reference TRBV7-2 and TRBJ2-1, is GAGVSQSPSNKVTEKGKDVELRCDPISGHTALYWYRQSLGQGLEFLIYFQGNSAPDKSGLPSDRFSAERTGGSVSTLTIQRTQQEDSAVYLCASSPGIAYNEQFFGPGTRLTVL.

The V gene is TRBV7-9, the J gene TRBJ2-2; the D call from TCRdb, TRBD1, cannot be confirmed without DNA. CDR1 and CDR2 from the germline V gene are SEHNR and FQNEAQ (reference sequence). This CDR3 has 13 residues. CDR3 sequence: CASSGQGPGELFF.

The V and J genes are TRBV5-1 and TRBJ2-1; TCRdb returns TRBD1, unconfirmable since there is no DNA. This CDR3 has 14 amino acids. The germline CDR1 and CDR2 sequences are SGHRS and YFSETQ. Here the CDR3 reads CASSLSQGADEQFF.

V usage is TRBV20-1 and J usage is TRBJ2-1; TCRdb picks TRBD2, but there is no DNA to check that call. CDR1 and CDR2 (germline): DFQATT, SNEGSKA (reference sequence). CDR3 length equals 14 residues. The CDR3 loop is CSAKLAGAYNEQFF.

The chain couples TRBV20-1 to TRBJ2-3. The CDR3 consists of 11 residues. The germline CDR1 and CDR2 sequences are DFQATT and SNEGSKA (reference sequence). The CDR3 region is CSAASGWTQYF.

This rearrangement joins TRBV7-2 to TRBJ2-3. Germline values: CDR1 SGHTA, CDR2 FQGNSA. CDR3 size: 13 residues. The CDR3 loop reads CASSLAPPDTQYF. The full variable domain, completed using reference TRBV7-2 and TRBJ2-3, is GAGVSQSPSNKVTEKGKDVELRCDPISGHTALYWYRQSLGQGLEFLIYFQGNSAPDKSGLPSDRFSAERTGGSVSTLTIQRTQQEDSAVYLCASSLAPPDTQYFGPGTRLTVL.

The chain recombines TRBV7-9 with TRBJ1-5. Germline V gene sequence: CDR1 SEHNR, CDR2 FQNEAQ (reference sequence). The CDR3 sequence is 14 residues long. The CDR3: CASSPSGDGQPQHF.

V usage is TRBV6-5 and J usage is TRBJ2-2; TCRdb gives TRBD2 as the D gene, but with no DNA this cannot be confirmed. The CDR3 sequence is 16 residues long. Germline lookup yields CDR1 MNHEY and CDR2 SVGAGI. The CDR3 region is CASSYSFQSGTGELFF.

J is TRBJ2-7 and V is TRBV29-1; TCRdb's assignment of TRBD1 cannot be checked, as there is no DNA. The CDR3 is 15 residues long. In germline, CDR1 is SQVTM, CDR2 ANQGSEA. CDR3 loop: CSVEGGPGGNYEQYF.

This CDR3 reads CAWSVPGVHEQYF. The chain couples TRBV30 to TRBJ2-7; absent DNA, TCRdb's TRBD1 call cannot be checked. CDR1 and CDR2 from the germline V gene are GTSNPN and SVGIG (reference sequence). The CDR3 consists of 13 residues.

This rearrangement joins TRBV6-1 to TRBJ2-5; TCRdb's assignment of TRBD2 cannot be checked, as there is no DNA. This CDR3 has 13 residues. Germline V gene sequence: CDR1 MNHNS, CDR2 SASEGT. The CDR3 loop reads CASRSGGIGTQYF.

The V call is TRBV12-3 or TRBV12-4, the J call TRBJ2-3; TCRdb indicates TRBD1, and absent DNA this call remains unverified. The CDR3 extends over 16 amino acids. CDR3 amino acids: CASSGDRDGSTDTQYF.

V and J are TRBV14 and TRBJ2-1; without DNA, the TCRdb call of TRBD2 cannot be checked. CDR1 and CDR2 from the germline V gene are SGHDN and FVKESK. The CDR3 spans 14 residues. This chain's CDR3 is CASSHVTSTDEQFF.

This sequence joins TRBV4-1 and TRBJ2-2; the TRBD2 assignment by TCRdb is unverifiable without DNA. The germline CDR1 and CDR2 sequences are MGHRA and YSYEKL. This CDR3 has 16 residues. CDR3: CASSRALTEDTGELFF.

The chain couples TRBV7-2 to TRBJ1-4; the TCRdb D gene call, TRBD1, has no DNA to confirm it. Germline CDR1 reads SGHTA; CDR2 reads FQGNSA. CDR3 length equals 14 residues. The CDR3 sequence is CASSSDRGDEKLFF.

J is TRBJ1-1 and V is TRBV5-5; TCRdb names TRBD1, which stays unverified in the absence of DNA. The CDR3 extends over 14 amino acids. Germline loops: CDR1 SGHKS, CDR2 YYEKEE (reference sequence). CDR3 sequence: CASSGAGAGTEAFF.

The chain links TRBV4-2 to TRBJ2-6; with no DNA, the TCRdb D assignment of TRBD1 cannot be verified. This CDR3 contains 18 residues. Germline V gene lookup returns CDR1 LGHNA and CDR2 YNFKEQ. The CDR3 region is CASSPSASGGSGANVLTF.

The J gene is TRBJ1-4, the V gene TRBV20-1; the D call from TCRdb, TRBD1, cannot be confirmed without DNA. Germline lookup yields CDR1 DFQATT and CDR2 SNEGSKA (reference sequence). This CDR3 region has 15 residues. The CDR3 protein is CSARDILQGSEKLFF.

V and J are TRBV3-1 and TRBJ1-1. This CDR3 is built from 14 residues. From germline, CDR1 is LGHDT and CDR2 YNNKEL (reference sequence). CDR3 amino acids: CASSQELRDTEAFF.

J is TRBJ2-2 and V is TRBV3-1. The CDR3 extends over 15 amino acids. Germline assignment: CDR1 LGHDT and CDR2 YNNKEL (reference sequence). The CDR3 spells CASSQANINTGELFF.

The chain uses TRBV20-1 and TRBJ2-2; the TCRdb D gene call, TRBD1, has no DNA to confirm it. In germline, CDR1 is DFQATT, CDR2 SNEGSKA (reference sequence). CDR3 length: 14 residues. The CDR3 region is CSVQDRGRTGELFF.

The chain joins TRBV7-9 to TRBJ2-7. The germline V gene encodes CDR1 SEHNR and CDR2 FQNEAQ (reference sequence). The CDR3 spans 14 residues. The CDR3 is CASSLAHGNYEQYF. Using reference TRBV7-9 and TRBJ2-7 for the parts outside the CDR3, the full variable domain is DTGVSQNPRHKITKRGQNVTFRCDPISEHNRLYWYRQTLGQGPEFLTYFQNEAQLEKSRLLSDRFSAERPKGSFSTLEIQRTEQGDSAMYLCASSLAHGNYEQYFGPGTRLTVT.

The CDR3 loop is CASSSPGEGGYTF. This chain uses TRBV5-1 with TRBJ1-2. There are 13 residues in the CDR3. Germline loops: CDR1 SGHRS, CDR2 YFSETQ. The full variable domain, in which reference TRBV5-1 and TRBJ1-2 provide the parts outside the CDR3, is KAGVTQTPRYLIKTRGQQVTLSCSPISGHRSVSWYQQTPGQGLQFLFEYFSETQRNKGNFPGRFSGRQFSNSRSEMNVSTLELGDSALYLCASSSPGEGGYTFGSGTRLTVV.

The chain combines TRBV20-1 with TRBJ2-2. The CDR3 sequence is 12 residues long. Germline assignment: CDR1 DFQATT and CDR2 SNEGSKA (reference sequence). CDR3 in amino acids: CSARVDSGELFF.